The entry below describes one T cell receptor beta chain. This record comes from a study of blood T cell repertoires in COVID-19. About the study: Sites in the United States, Italy and Spain provided acute and convalescent COVID-19 samples. Sources were T cells, B-cell-depleted T cells, or PBMCs; the material itself was cDNA or gDNA.

Trimming removed 0 bases from V and 4 bases from J, with 17 bases in between. The CDR3 extends over 17 amino acids. From germline, CDR1 is SGDLS and CDR2 YYNGEE. The authors' processing: Reference gene primer amplification in the assay estimated nucleated cell counts. Measured with immunoSEQ multiplex PCR; TCRdb has only the in-frame clones, and not every one. D and trimming come from the DNA, and the V and J calls and clone size come from that table. The sample lists 100,000 or so clones; 81% were seen once. This chain connects TRBV9 to TRBJ2-1, with a weak D call TRBD2 (7 bases). The TCR sequence derives from a man older than 75 with acute or convalescent COVID-19. Specimen: peripheral blood. CDR3 sequence (DNA): TGTGCCAGCAGCGTAGCGAGACGGGGGGCGGAGTACAATGAGCAGTTCTTC. This gives the protein CASSVARRGAEYNEQFF.